One sample yielded the 23 T cell receptor beta chains listed below, sequenced in a study of OX40 agonist ivuxolimab in advanced cancers. The table came from immunoSEQ multiplex PCR; TCRdb's copy has only in-frame clones and leaves some out. The sample shows some 15,000 clones, around 84% of them seen only once. The sample here was CD4+ or CD8+ T cells sorted from blood, taken in a trial of the OX40 agonist ivuxolimab. The source is an adult with an advanced solid tumor such as melanoma, head and neck, liver or kidney cancer.

The V and J genes are TRBV5-6 and TRBJ2-5; D is uncertain. The CDR3 contains 13 residues. Trimming took off 7 bases at V and 1 base at J, with 11 bases between the two ends. CDR1 and CDR2 (germline): SGHDT, YYEEEE. DNA of the CDR3: TGTGCCAGCGTCTTTCGAGGCCAAGAGACCCAGTACTTC. This translates into CASVFRGQETQYF.

The chain couples TRBV5-5 to TRBJ2-1; D gene uncertain. The V end was cut by 5 bases, the J end by 4 bases, with 4 bases between. The CDR3 is 11 amino acids. Per the germline V gene, CDR1 is SGHKS and CDR2 is YYEKEE (reference sequence). CDR3 nucleotides: TGTGCCAGCAGTCCATACAATGAGCAGTTCTTC. The encoded protein is CASSPYNEQFF.

This clone turned up a few times. The V gene is TRBV7-3, the J gene TRBJ2-3; D remains ambiguous. Germline-derived CDR1 and CDR2 are SGHTA and FQGTGA. V dropped 5 bases and J dropped 8 bases, with 14 bases sitting between them. The CDR3 has 13 residues. The CDR3 DNA sequence: TGTGCCAGCAGCCTGCTTCATCGGGTTACGCAGTATTTT. Translation gives CASSLLHRVTQYF.

By share, this clone ranks as medium-sized. A much larger clone sits a single nucleotide away, making a read error possible. At the DNA level, this CDR3 is encoded by other sequences in the same sample as well. In DNA, the CDR3 is TGTGCCAGTAGTATGGACTTCCAAGAGACCCAGTACTTC. Its protein is CASSMDFQETQYF. The V gene is TRBV19, the J gene TRBJ2-5; weak D call: TRBD2 (5 bases). This CDR3 region has 13 residues. V lost 3 bases to trimming and J lost 1 base, with 6 bases between them. CDR1 is LNHDA, CDR2 SQIVND, per germline (reference sequence).

The rearrangement joins TRBV5-8 to TRBJ2-6; unclear D gene. V was trimmed by 1 base and J by 0 bases, leaving 8 bases between them. The CDR3 has 16 residues. Looked up from germline, CDR1 is SGHTS and CDR2 is YDEGEE. CDR3 in DNA: TGTGCCAGCAGCTTGCGTGCAAGCTCTGGGGCCAACGTCCTGACTTTC. It codes for CASSLRASSGANVLTF.

The chain has TRBV27 and TRBJ2-1, with D possibly being TRBD2 (5 bases). V lost 9 bases to trimming and J lost 2 bases, with 17 bases between them. Germline V gene data show CDR1 as MNHEY and CDR2 as SMNVEV (reference sequence). The CDR3 sequence is 15 residues long. The CDR3 protein is CASSYRTSTYNEQFF. The CDR3 DNA follows: TGTGCCAGTTCCTACCGGACTTCTACCTACAATGAGCAGTTCTTC.

This sequence joins TRBV7-2 and TRBJ2-1; D ambiguous. The CDR3 sequence is 12 residues long. In germline, CDR1 is SGHTA, CDR2 FQGNSA. Between the trimmed V and J ends, which lost 1 base and 6 bases, there was a span of 4 bases. For the CDR3, the DNA is TGTGCCAGCAGCTTAGTCGGCAATGAGCAGTTCTTC. Its translation: CASSLVGNEQFF.

This chain uses TRBV7-6 with TRBJ2-5, with 8 bases fitting TRBD2. Per the germline V gene, CDR1 is SGHVS and CDR2 is FNYEAQ. The CDR3 sequence is 15 residues long. Germline trimming cut 4 bases from V and 5 bases from J; bases unmatched to any gene: 9. This CDR3 is CASSSLSGDLETQYF. The CDR3 region has the DNA TGTGCCAGCAGCTCACTTAGCGGGGATCTGGAGACCCAGTACTTC.

The CDR3 here is CASSSDGGVYEQYF. CDR3 coding DNA: TGTGCCAGCAGTTCGGACGGAGGCGTATACGAGCAGTACTTC. The V gene is TRBV27, the J gene TRBJ2-7, with a weak D call TRBD2 (5 bases). The germline V gene has CDR1 MNHEY and CDR2 SMNVEV (reference sequence). Between the trimmed V and J ends, which lost 4 bases and 4 bases, there was a span of 14 bases. The CDR3 loop spans 14 amino acids.

Points on this clone: The germline gene is not matched at one end of the junction; a read error may be the cause. The chain couples TRBV27 to TRBJ1-1; D is unclear. The CDR3 has 13 residues. The germline CDR1 and CDR2 sequences are MNHEY and SMNVEV (reference sequence). The CDR3 DNA is TGTGCCGGCAGCACGGGAGTGAACACTGAAGCTTTCTTT. It specifies CAGSTGVNTEAFF.

The chain has TRBV7-8 and TRBJ1-5, with D perhaps TRBD1 (5 bases). This CDR3 spans 16 amino acids. V was clipped by 5 bases and J by 0 bases, with 14 bases between them. Germline values: CDR1 SGHVS, CDR2 FQNEAQ. The CDR3 here is CASSPWDLNSNQPQHF. The CDR3 nucleotides are TGTGCCAGCAGCCCTTGGGACCTAAATAGCAATCAGCCCCAGCATTTT.

V and J are TRBV27 and TRBJ1-1; D might be TRBD1 (5 bases). This CDR3 is 13 amino acids long. CDR1 MNHEY and CDR2 SMNVEV come from the germline V gene (reference sequence). The V gene lost 2 bases and the J gene lost 5 bases, with 9 bases spanning the gap. The CDR3 region has the DNA TGTGCCAGCAGTTTAAGCAGGGCGACTGAAGCTTTCTTT. It codes for CASSLSRATEAFF.

The V call is TRBV9, the J call TRBJ2-7; D remains unclear. Germline loops: CDR1 SGDLS, CDR2 YYNGEE. The length of the CDR3 is 15 residues. V gave up 0 bases and J gave up 0 bases, with 10 bases separating them. CDR3 sequence: CASSVEGHSSYEQYF. In nucleotides, the CDR3 is TGTGCCAGCAGCGTAGAAGGGCATAGCTCCTACGAGCAGTACTTC.

The V call is TRBV4-1, the J call TRBJ1-3; D call uncertain. The CDR3 contains 15 residues. Germline V gene lookup returns CDR1 MGHRA and CDR2 YSYEKL. V was clipped by 1 base and J by 2 bases, with 9 bases between them. The CDR3 nucleotides are TGCGCCAGCAGCCAAGGGGAGGGAGCTGGAAACACCATATATTTT. It specifies CASSQGEGAGNTIYF.

This clone was seen more than once but under ten times. The J gene is TRBJ2-7, the V gene TRBV6-1; 10 positions agree with TRBD2. The CDR3 runs 15 residues. Germline assignment: CDR1 MNHNS and CDR2 SASEGT. V lost 1 base, J lost 0 bases, and 0 bases stayed unmatched. The CDR3 is CASSEGTSGSYEQYF. The DNA for the CDR3 is TGTGCCAGCAGTGAAGGGACTAGCGGCTCCTACGAGCAGTACTTC.

This clone was seen only once. This chain joins TRBV27 and TRBJ2-7; the match to TRBD1 covers 7 bases. CDR3 length equals 14 residues. Germline CDR1 MNHEY, CDR2 SMNVEV (reference sequence). V lost 2 bases, J lost 2 bases, and 3 bases stayed unmatched. The CDR3 sequence is CASSLTGVTYEQYF. CDR3 in DNA: TGTGCCAGCAGTTTAACAGGGGTAACCTACGAGCAGTACTTC.

This rearrangement joins TRBV7-9 to TRBJ2-7, with 7 bases lining up with TRBD1. Looked up from germline, CDR1 is SEHNR and CDR2 is FQNEAQ (reference sequence). V gave up 3 bases and J gave up 3 bases; unmatched junction bases: 11. There are 16 residues in the CDR3. CDR3 sequence (DNA): TGTGCCAGCAGCTTCCATGTGAGACAGGGAGACTACGAGCAGTACTTC. As protein: CASSFHVRQGDYEQYF.

This clone turned up a few times. The chain couples TRBV6-1 to TRBJ1-5; maybe TRBD1 (6 bases). The CDR3 sequence is 14 residues long. Germline loops: CDR1 MNHNS, CDR2 SASEGT. V was pared by 1 base and J by 7 bases, with 11 bases between. CDR3 nucleotide sequence: TGTGCCAGCAGTGAAGGACAGGAAGGGCAGCCCCAGCATTTT. It specifies CASSEGQEGQPQHF.

The chain is built from TRBV15 and TRBJ1-2, with a possible D match to TRBD1 (5 bases). The CDR3 sequence is 12 residues long. Trimming pared 5 bases from V and 10 bases from J, leaving 14 bases between. Looked up from germline, CDR1 is LNHNV and CDR2 is YYDKDF (reference sequence). CDR3 sequence (DNA): TGTGCCACCAGCGTAGACAGCTTGGACTACACCTTC. It encodes CATSVDSLDYTF.

In this sample, this clone is medium-sized. The chain carries TRBV4-2 and TRBJ1-2; D call uncertain. V lost 1 base and J 6 bases, leaving 15 bases between the germline ends. This CDR3 has 15 amino acids. Germline values: CDR1 LGHNA, CDR2 YNFKEQ. The CDR3: CASSQGRNNIHGYTF. The CDR3 DNA follows: TGTGCCAGCAGCCAAGGTCGAAACAATATCCATGGCTACACCTTC.

The chain is built from TRBV5-5 and TRBJ2-7; 13 bases fit TRBD2. This CDR3 region has 14 residues. Trimming took 6 bases from V and 6 from J; bases not matched to a gene: 6. CDR1 is SGHKS, CDR2 YYEKEE, per germline (reference sequence). CDR3 nucleotides: TGTGCCAGCATCGCCGGACTAGCGGGAGTCGAGCAGTACTTC. Translated: CASIAGLAGVEQYF.

This chain joins TRBV19 and TRBJ2-3; 10 bases fit TRBD2. The ends lost 4 bases at V and 4 bases at J; junction bases unmatched: 2. The germline CDR1 and CDR2 sequences are LNHDA and SQIVND (reference sequence). The CDR3 extends over 14 amino acids. CDR3 amino acids: CASSTSGSSDTQYF. The CDR3, as DNA: TGTGCCAGTAGTACTAGCGGGAGTTCAGATACGCAGTATTTT.

The chain uses TRBV23-1 and TRBJ1-1; tentatively, D is TRBD1 (5 bases). TRBV23-1 is noted as an ORF with a role that remains uncertain. V lost 1 base to trimming and J lost 1 base, with 13 bases between them. The CDR3 spans 16 residues. CDR3 DNA sequence: TGCGCCAGCAGTCAATTTGGTCAGGGATCGAACACTGAAGCTTTCTTT. Its protein is CASSQFGQGSNTEAFF.